This T cell receptor (beta chain) is from a study of early T cells in non-severe SARS-CoV-2 infection (dated by TCRdb to the early 2020s). Some background on the complete study: Because TCR sequencing was done on bulk RNA from unsorted whole blood, the alpha and beta chains could not be paired.

The CDR3 numbers 16 residues from cysteine through phenylalanine. The read is trimmed to its CDR3 DNA, 48 bases read in frame from base 1. As encoded in the germline V gene, CDR1 is KGHSH while CDR2 is LQKENI. Libraries were constructed by 5' RACE. TCRdb records NextSeq 500 as the sequencer. Unique molecular identifiers were attached to individual cDNA molecules in the TCR library protocol so that sequencing error and PCR bias could be corrected. Both TCR alpha and beta chains were sequenced, and tight co-correlation was observed between alpha and beta sequence abundances in each sample. The authors processed their data as follows. V gene, J gene and CDR3 annotation of TCR sequences was performed with Decombinator V4. Expanded TCRs were defined as changing significantly between any two time points under a Poisson model with p below 0.0001. Abundances of TCRs were expressed as counts per million after normalisation to the total number of TCRs sequenced in each sample. MAIT TCRs were defined by TRAV1-2 paired with TRAJ12, TRAJ20 or TRAJ33, and iNKT TCRs by TRAV10 paired with TRAJ18. VDJdb, accessed 1 November 2021, was searched for CMV, EBV and SARS-CoV-2 annotated TCRs, with TCRs annotated for multiple antigens excluded. The raw public data were reprocessed by TCRdb itself: fastp quality trimming at Q25, MiXCR clonotype calling, in-frame beta chains only. For every CDR3 protein sequence, its rows merge into one entry that carries the most common genes and DNA. The V and J calls and clone size come from TCRdb's table, not from the authors' own analysis. In this sample the table shows under 50,000 distinct CDR3 sequences, around 4.6% of which occur a single time. The ten largest account for approximately 5.9% of the sample.

General findings and caveats noted by the study authors: VDJdb matching was skewed toward anti-spike CD8 responses, so virus-specific expansions were likely underestimated and private and CD4 specificities were missed.

Comments on this clonotype: What this receptor recognizes is not known. Compared with germline, one end of the junction differs, possibly owing to a read error.

A case-control design nested within a healthcare worker cohort in London, UK, was used, with weekly nasopharyngeal swab PCR tests and blood sampling performed. Healthcare workers were enrolled in the week of the UK lockdown, from 23 to 31 March 2020, and were followed every week for up to roughly 15 weeks. Sequencing was done on a sample of whole blood. The rearranged chain carries TRBV18 and TRBJ1-1, with 9 junctional bases fitting TRBD1. The clonotype comes from an adult who was a healthcare worker with PCR-confirmed SARS-CoV-2 infection or an uninfected control (not recorded which). The DNA is as follows: TGTGCCAGCTCATCACCAAAGGACAGGGGTAACACTGAAGCTTTCTTT. This is translated as CASSSPKDRGNTEAFF. The variable domain in full, with residues beyond the CDR3 obtained from the reference TRBV18 and TRBJ1-1 genes, is NAGVMQNPRHLVRRRGQEARLRCSPMKGHSHVYWYRQLPEEGLKFMVYLQKENIIDESGMPKERFSAEFPKEGPSILRIQQVVRGDSAAYFCASSSPKDRGNTEAFFGQGTRLTVV.